These 15 T cell receptor beta chains originate from one sample sequenced in a study of T cells expressing NK-cell markers. TCRdb re-called the 5' RACE reads and shows each CDR3 protein once, DNA omitted. The sample has roughly 150,000 distinct CDR3 sequences. Sample: blood T cells: a sorted CD56 or NKG2C T cell subset, CD4+ or CD8+ T cells, or bulk PBMC T cells (not recorded which). Receptor source: a woman between 18 and 75 years old in good health.

V gene TRBV10-3 combines with J gene TRBJ1-1. This CDR3 has 15 amino acids. Per germline, CDR1 ENHRY and CDR2 SYGVKD. The CDR3 reads CAISESVSPNTEAFF.

This chain uses TRBV15 with TRBJ2-7. This CDR3 region has 14 residues. Looked up from germline, CDR1 is LNHNV and CDR2 is YYDKDF (reference sequence). The CDR3: CATSRVGTTYEQYF.

The chain is built from TRBV25-1 and TRBJ2-2; TCRdb returns TRBD1, unconfirmable since there is no DNA. The germline CDR1 and CDR2 sequences are MGHDK and SYGVNS. The CDR3 consists of 16 residues. CDR3 residues: CASRFSRQGVTGELFF. Drawing the rest from reference TRBV25-1 and TRBJ2-2, the complete variable domain is EADIYQTPRYLVIGTGKKITLECSQTMGHDKMYWYQQDPGMELHLIHYSYGVNSTEKGDLSSESTVSRIRTEHFPLTLESARPSHTSQYLCASRFSRQGVTGELFFGEGSRLTVL.

The chain is built from TRBV20-1 and TRBJ2-1; checking the TCRdb D call of TRBD2 is not possible without DNA. Germline V gene data show CDR1 as DFQATT and CDR2 as SNEGSKA (reference sequence). The CDR3 length is 15 residues. CDR3 residues: CSATILAGGRDEQFF.

The chain is built from TRBV7-2 and TRBJ2-5. CDR1 is SGHTA and CDR2 is FQGNSA in the germline V gene. CDR3 length equals 11 residues. CDR3 loop: CASSFSGTQYF.

The gene calls are TRBV5-5 and TRBJ2-3; as DNA is missing, the TRBD1 call by TCRdb cannot be tested. Per the germline V gene, CDR1 is SGHKS and CDR2 is YYEKEE (reference sequence). The CDR3 runs to 15 residues. CDR3 amino acids: CASSFLGGGTDTQYF.

The CDR3 reads CASSLDRGEYNEQFF. This chain uses TRBV2 with TRBJ2-1; TCRdb names TRBD1, which stays unverified in the absence of DNA. This CDR3 has 15 amino acids. Germline V gene lookup returns CDR1 SNHLY and CDR2 FYNNEI.

The chain uses TRBV5-1 and TRBJ1-1; without DNA, the TCRdb call of TRBD1 cannot be checked. This CDR3 contains 16 residues. Germline-derived CDR1 and CDR2 are SGHRS and YFSETQ. The CDR3: CASSLVGGSQNTEAFF.

The chain is built from TRBV4-1 and TRBJ1-2; TCRdb designates TRBD1, a call that cannot be tested without DNA. The CDR3 runs to 16 residues. The V gene's germline CDR1 is MGHRA and CDR2 YSYEKL. CDR3 in amino acids: CASSQGPLGGEGGYTF.

The chain links TRBV12-3 or TRBV12-4 to TRBJ1-2; the D call of TRBD1 rests on TCRdb alone, since no DNA is present to check it. This CDR3 comprises 14 residues. The CDR3 sequence: CASSLGPGPYGYTF.

The chain has TRBV18 and TRBJ1-1. Germline CDR1 and CDR2: KGHSH and LQKENI. This CDR3 contains 12 residues. CDR3 loop: CASSPVSGEAFF.

The chain carries TRBV11-2 and TRBJ2-5; TCRdb designates TRBD2, a call that cannot be tested without DNA. Germline V gene lookup returns CDR1 SGHAT and CDR2 FQNNGV. The CDR3 consists of 16 residues. CDR3 amino acids: CASSLGGSGSGETQYF.

The chain combines TRBV7-2 with TRBJ2-1; the D call from TCRdb, TRBD1, cannot be confirmed without DNA. Germline V gene lookup returns CDR1 SGHTA and CDR2 FQGNSA. CDR3 length: 14 amino acids. The CDR3 reads CASSLRGPNNEQFF.

V and J are TRBV20-1 and TRBJ1-1. This CDR3 spans 13 amino acids. The germline V gene encodes CDR1 DFQATT and CDR2 SNEGSKA (reference sequence). The CDR3 reads CSAYQPTNTEAFF.

CDR3: CASSLARADTEAFF. This chain links TRBV5-1 with TRBJ1-1. Germline-derived CDR1 and CDR2 are SGHRS and YFSETQ. The CDR3 totals 14 residues.